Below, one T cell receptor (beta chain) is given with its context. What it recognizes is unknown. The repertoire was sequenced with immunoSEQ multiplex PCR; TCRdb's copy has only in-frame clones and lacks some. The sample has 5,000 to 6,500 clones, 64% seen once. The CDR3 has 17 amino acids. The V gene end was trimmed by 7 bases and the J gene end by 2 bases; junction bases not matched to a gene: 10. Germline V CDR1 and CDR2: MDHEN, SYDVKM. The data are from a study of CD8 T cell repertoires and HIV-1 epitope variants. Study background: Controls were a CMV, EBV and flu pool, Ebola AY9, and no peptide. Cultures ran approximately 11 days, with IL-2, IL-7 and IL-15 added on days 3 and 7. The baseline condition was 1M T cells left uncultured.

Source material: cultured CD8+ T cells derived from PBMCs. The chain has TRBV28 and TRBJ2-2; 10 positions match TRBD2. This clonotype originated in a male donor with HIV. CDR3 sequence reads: CASNLAGGLGNTGELFF. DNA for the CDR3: TGTGCCAGCAACTTAGCGGGAGGCTTGGGTAACACCGGGGAGCTGTTTTTT.